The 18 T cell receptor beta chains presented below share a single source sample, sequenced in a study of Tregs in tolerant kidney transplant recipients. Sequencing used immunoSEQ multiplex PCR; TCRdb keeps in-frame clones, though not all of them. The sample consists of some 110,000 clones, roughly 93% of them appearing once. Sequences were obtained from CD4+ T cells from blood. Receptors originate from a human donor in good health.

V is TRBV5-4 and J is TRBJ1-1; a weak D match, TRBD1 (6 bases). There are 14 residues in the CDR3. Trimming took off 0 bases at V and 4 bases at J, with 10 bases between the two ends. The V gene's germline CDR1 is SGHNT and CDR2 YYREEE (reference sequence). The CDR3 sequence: CASSLDRVPTEAFF. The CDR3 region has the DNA TGTGCCAGCAGCTTGGACAGGGTACCCACTGAAGCTTTCTTT.

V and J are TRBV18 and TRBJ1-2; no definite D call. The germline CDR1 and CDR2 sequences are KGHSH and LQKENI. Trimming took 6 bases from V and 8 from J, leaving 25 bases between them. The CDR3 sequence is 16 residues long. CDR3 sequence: CASSPDLGSRPSGYTF. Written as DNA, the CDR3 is TGTGCCAGCTCTCCAGACTTGGGTTCCAGGCCTTCCGGCTACACCTTC.

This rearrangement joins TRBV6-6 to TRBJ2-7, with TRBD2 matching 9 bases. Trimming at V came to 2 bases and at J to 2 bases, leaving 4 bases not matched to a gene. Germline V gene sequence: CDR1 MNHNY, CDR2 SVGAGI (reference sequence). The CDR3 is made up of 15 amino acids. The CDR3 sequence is CASSYSGRPPYEQYF. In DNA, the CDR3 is TGTGCCAGCAGTTACAGCGGGAGGCCTCCCTACGAGCAGTACTTC.

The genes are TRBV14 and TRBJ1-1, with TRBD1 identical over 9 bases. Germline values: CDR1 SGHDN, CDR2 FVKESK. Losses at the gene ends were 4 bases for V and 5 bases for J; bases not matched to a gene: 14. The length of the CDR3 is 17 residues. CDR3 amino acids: CASSRRPGTGWVTEAFF. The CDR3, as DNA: TGTGCCAGCAGCCGGCGTCCCGGGACAGGGTGGGTAACTGAAGCTTTCTTT.

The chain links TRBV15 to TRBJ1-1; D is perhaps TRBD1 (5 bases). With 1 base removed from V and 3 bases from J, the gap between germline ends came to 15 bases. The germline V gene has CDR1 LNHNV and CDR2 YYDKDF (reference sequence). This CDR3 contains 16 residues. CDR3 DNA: TGTGCCACCAGCAGAGGTCGGGACGGTAGATACACTGAAGCTTTCTTT. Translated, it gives CATSRGRDGRYTEAFF.

CDR3 DNA sequence: TGTGCCAGCAGCTTAAGTGCAAACTATGGCTACACCTTC. This sequence encodes CASSLSANYGYTF. This sequence joins TRBV7-2 and TRBJ1-2, with unresolved D. CDR1 is SGHTA, CDR2 FQGNSA, per germline. The CDR3 contains 13 residues. Trimming left V 2 bases short and J 2 bases short, with 6 bases between.

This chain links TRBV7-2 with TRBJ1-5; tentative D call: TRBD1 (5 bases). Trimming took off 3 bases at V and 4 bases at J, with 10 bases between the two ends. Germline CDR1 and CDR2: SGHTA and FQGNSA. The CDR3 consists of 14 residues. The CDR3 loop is CASSFTGVNQPQHF. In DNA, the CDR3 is TGTGCCAGCAGCTTCACGGGGGTAAATCAGCCCCAGCATTTT. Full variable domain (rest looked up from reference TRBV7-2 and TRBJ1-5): GAGVSQSPSNKVTEKGKDVELRCDPISGHTALYWYRQSLGQGLEFLIYFQGNSAPDKSGLPSDRFSAERTGGSVSTLTIQRTQQEDSAVYLCASSFTGVNQPQHFGDGTRLSIL.

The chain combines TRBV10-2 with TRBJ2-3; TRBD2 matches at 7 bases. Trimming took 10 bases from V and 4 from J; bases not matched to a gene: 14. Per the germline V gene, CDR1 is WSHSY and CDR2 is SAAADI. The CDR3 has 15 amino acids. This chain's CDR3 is CATGGLVAGPDTQYF. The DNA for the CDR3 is TGCGCCACCGGAGGATTGGTAGCGGGCCCAGATACGCAGTATTTT.

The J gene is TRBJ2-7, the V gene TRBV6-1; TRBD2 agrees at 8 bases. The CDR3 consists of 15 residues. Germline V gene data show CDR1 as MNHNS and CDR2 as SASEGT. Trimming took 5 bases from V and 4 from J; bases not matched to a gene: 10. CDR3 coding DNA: TGTGCCAGCAGTCGGACTAGCAGTTTCTCATACGAGCAGTACTTC. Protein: CASSRTSSFSYEQYF.

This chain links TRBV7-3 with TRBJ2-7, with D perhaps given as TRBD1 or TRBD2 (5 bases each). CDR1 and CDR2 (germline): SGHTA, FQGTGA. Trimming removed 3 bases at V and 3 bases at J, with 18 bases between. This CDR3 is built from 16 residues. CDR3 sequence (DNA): TGTGCCAGCAGCTTTATGGACTCCGTTGGGGGCTACGAGCAGTACTTC. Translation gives CASSFMDSVGGYEQYF. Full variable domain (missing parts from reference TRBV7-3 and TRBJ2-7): GAGVSQTPSNKVTEKGKYVELRCDPISGHTALYWYRQSLGQGPEFLIYFQGTGAADDSGLPNDRFFAVRPEGSVSTLKIQRTERGDSAVYLCASSFMDSVGGYEQYFGPGTRLTVT.

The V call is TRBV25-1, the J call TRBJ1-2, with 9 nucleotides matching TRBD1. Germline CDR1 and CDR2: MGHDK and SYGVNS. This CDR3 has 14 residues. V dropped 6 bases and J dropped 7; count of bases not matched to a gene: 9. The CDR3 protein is CASRRTGESGGYTF. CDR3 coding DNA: TGTGCCAGCAGGAGGACAGGGGAGTCGGGTGGCTACACCTTC.

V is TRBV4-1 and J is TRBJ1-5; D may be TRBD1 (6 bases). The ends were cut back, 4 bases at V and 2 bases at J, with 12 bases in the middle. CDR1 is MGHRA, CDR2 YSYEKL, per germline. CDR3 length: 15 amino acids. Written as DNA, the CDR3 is TGCGCCAGCAGCCCGGGCGGGGGCCGCAATCAGCCCCAGCATTTT. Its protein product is CASSPGGGRNQPQHF.

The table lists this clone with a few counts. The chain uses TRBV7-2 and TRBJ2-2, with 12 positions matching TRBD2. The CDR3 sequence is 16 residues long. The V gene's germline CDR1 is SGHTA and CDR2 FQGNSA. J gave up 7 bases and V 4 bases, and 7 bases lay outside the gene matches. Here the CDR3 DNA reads TGTGCCAGCAGCTCAAGACTAGCGGGAGATGGCGGGGAGCTGTTTTTT. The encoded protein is CASSSRLAGDGGELFF.

For the CDR3, the DNA is TGTGCCAGCAGTCGACAGGGCTTGGAAAACACCATATATTTT. Translation gives CASSRQGLENTIYF. The chain combines TRBV28 with TRBJ1-3; 7 bases line up with TRBD1. This CDR3 contains 14 residues. J was trimmed by 6 bases and V by 5 bases; bases with no gene match: 7. The germline gives CDR1 MDHEN, CDR2 SYDVKM.

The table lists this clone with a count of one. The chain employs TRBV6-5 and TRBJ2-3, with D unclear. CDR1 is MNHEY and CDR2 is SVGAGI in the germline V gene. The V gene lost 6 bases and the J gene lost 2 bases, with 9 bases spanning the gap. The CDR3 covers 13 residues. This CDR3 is CASSPPYTDTQYF. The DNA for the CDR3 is TGTGCCAGCAGCCCACCTTACACAGATACGCAGTATTTT.

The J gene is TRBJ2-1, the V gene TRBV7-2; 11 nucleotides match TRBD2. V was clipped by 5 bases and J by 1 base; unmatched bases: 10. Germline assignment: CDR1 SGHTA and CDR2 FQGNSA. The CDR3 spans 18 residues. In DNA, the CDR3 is TGTGCCAGCAGCCGTTCCGGGACTAGCGGCCGTTCCTACAATGAGCAGTTCTTC. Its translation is CASSRSGTSGRSYNEQFF.

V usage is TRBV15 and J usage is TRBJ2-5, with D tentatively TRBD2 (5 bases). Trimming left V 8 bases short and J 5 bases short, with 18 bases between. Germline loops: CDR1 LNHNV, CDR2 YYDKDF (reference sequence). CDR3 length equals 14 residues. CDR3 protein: CATREALAKETQYF. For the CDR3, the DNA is TGTGCCACCCGAGAGGCCCTAGCTAAGGAGACCCAGTACTTC.

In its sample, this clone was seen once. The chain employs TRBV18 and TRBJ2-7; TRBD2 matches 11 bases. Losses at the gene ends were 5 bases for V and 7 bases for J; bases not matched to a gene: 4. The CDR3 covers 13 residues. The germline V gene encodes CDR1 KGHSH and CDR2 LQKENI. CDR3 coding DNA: TGTGCCAGCTCAGGACTAGCGGGTGTTGAGCAGTACTTC. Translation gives CASSGLAGVEQYF.